This T cell receptor (beta chain) originates from a study of post-analysis software for immune sequencing data. Study as a whole: Courses of disease covered relapsing-remitting, secondary progressive and progressive-relapsing multiple sclerosis. General study results and limits: Comparison with controls showed significantly lower normalized Chao1 diversity in multiple sclerosis patients.

A note on this clonotype: Its antigen is undetermined.

Each TCR beta cDNA library carried unique molecular identifiers. Using its own MiXCR run on the PCR reads, TCRdb lists one record per CDR3 protein. The repertoire holds approximately 360,000 distinct CDR3 sequences, with less than 40% as singletons. The sequence came from a girl aged 5 to 17 with multiple sclerosis. The sequenced material came from blood.

DNA for the CDR3: TGTGCCAGCAAGACGTCGTTCGGAACAGATACGCAGTATTTT. This gives the protein CASKTSFGTDTQYF. This rearrangement joins TRBV5-4 to TRBJ2-3; D call uncertain. V dropped 6 bases and J dropped 3 bases, with 14 bases sitting between them. There are 14 residues in the CDR3. Germline V gene lookup returns CDR1 SGHNT and CDR2 YYREEE (reference sequence). Looking up the rest from reference TRBV5-4 and TRBJ2-3 gives the full variable domain: ETGVTQSPTHLIKTRGQQVTLRCSSQSGHNTVSWYQQALGQGPQFIFQYYREEENGRGNFPPRFSGLQFPNYSSELNVNALELDDSALYLCASKTSFGTDTQYFGPGTRLTVL.